These 4 T cell receptor beta chains were sequenced from one sample in a study of T cell responses to AZD1222 COVID-19 vaccine (dated by TCRdb to about 2021). Library prep was done by the immunoSEQ multiplex PCR assay. Imported from immuneACCESS, the table was reduced by TCRdb to in-frame sequences with V and J called. These copies leave out some clones; in studies compared against another copy, an unresolved V gene accounts for under half, and the cause of the remainder is not known. For this sample there are some 150,000 clones; roughly 93% appear just once. Less than 1% of the sample lies in the top ten. This sample's time point label indicates: baseline before first vaccination. The treatment or condition label corresponds to: meningococcal conjugate vaccine given as trial control. The specimen was peripheral blood, collected on day 0 of MenACWY control vaccination. The source is an adult in good health.

V usage is TRBV19 and J usage is TRBJ2-1; 7 positions match TRBD1. Trimming took 3 bases from V and 0 from J; bases not matched to a gene: 2. The length of the CDR3 is 15 residues. Germline V gene data show CDR1 as LNHDA and CDR2 as SQIVND (reference sequence). CDR3 nucleotide sequence: TGTGCCAGTAGTATGACAGGGAGCTCCTACAATGAGCAGTTCTTC. Translation gives CASSMTGSSYNEQFF.

J is TRBJ2-3 and V is TRBV6-5; 9 nucleotides match TRBD2. This CDR3 is built from 13 residues. Per the germline V gene, CDR1 is MNHEY and CDR2 is SVGAGI. CDR3 amino acids: CAISGGYTDTQYF. The DNA of the CDR3 is TGTGCTATAAGCGGGGGGTACACAGATACGCAGTATTTT.

This clone showed up many times. J is TRBJ2-2 and V is TRBV19; 7 positions agree with TRBD2. The CDR3 is 17 residues long. Trimming took 3 bases from V and 1 from J; bases not matched to a gene: 8. CDR1 and CDR2 from the germline V gene are LNHDA and SQIVND (reference sequence). CDR3 in DNA: TGTGCCAGTAGTATCGGGAGGATGGGGGGGAACACCGGGGAGCTGTTTTTT. It specifies CASSIGRMGGNTGELFF. The whole variable domain, remainder taken from reference TRBV19 and TRBJ2-2, is DGGITQSPKYLFRKEGQNVTLSCEQNLNHDAMYWYRQDPGQGLRLIYYSQIVNDFQKGDIAEGYSVSREKKESFPLTVTSAQKNPTAFYLCASSIGRMGGNTGELFFGEGSRLTVL.

V and J are TRBV6-1 and TRBJ1-1; D gene ambiguous. V was shortened by 1 base and J by 7 bases, with 16 bases between the two germline ends. This CDR3 is 15 amino acids long. Germline V gene lookup returns CDR1 MNHNS and CDR2 SASEGT. CDR3 protein: CASSEGRAPVGEAFF. In DNA, the CDR3 is TGTGCCAGCAGTGAAGGGAGGGCCCCTGTGGGTGAAGCTTTCTTT.